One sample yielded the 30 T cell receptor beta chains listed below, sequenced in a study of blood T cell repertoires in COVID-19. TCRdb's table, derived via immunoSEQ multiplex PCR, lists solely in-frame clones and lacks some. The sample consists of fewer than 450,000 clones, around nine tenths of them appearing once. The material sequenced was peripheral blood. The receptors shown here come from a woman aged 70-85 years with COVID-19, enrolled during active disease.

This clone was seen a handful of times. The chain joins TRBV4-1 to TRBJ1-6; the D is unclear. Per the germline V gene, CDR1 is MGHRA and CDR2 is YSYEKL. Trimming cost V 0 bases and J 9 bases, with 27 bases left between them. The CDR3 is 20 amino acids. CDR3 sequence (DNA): TGCGCCAGCAGCCAAGATAGGTGGAAGGGTCCGGGGAGCATAGGTTCACCCCTCCACTTT. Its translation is CASSQDRWKGPGSIGSPLHF.

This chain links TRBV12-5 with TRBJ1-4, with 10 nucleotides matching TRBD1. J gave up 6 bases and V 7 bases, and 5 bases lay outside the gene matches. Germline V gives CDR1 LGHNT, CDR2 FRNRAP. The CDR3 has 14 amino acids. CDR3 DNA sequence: TGTGCTAGTGCCTCCGGGACAGGGGATGAAAAACTGTTTTTT. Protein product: CASASGTGDEKLFF.

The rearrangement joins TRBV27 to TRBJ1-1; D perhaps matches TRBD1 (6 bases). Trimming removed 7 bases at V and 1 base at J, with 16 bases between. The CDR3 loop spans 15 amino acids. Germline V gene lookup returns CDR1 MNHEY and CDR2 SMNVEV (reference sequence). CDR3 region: CASTRGGGGNTEAFF. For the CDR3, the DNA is TGTGCCAGCACCCGAGGCGGGGGCGGGAACACTGAAGCTTTCTTT.

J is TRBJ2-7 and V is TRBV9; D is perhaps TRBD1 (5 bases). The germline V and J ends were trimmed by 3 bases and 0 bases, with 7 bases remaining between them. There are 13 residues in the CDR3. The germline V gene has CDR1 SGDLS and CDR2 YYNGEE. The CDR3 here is CASSAGRSYEQYF. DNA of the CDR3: TGTGCCAGCAGCGCAGGGCGCTCCTACGAGCAGTACTTC.

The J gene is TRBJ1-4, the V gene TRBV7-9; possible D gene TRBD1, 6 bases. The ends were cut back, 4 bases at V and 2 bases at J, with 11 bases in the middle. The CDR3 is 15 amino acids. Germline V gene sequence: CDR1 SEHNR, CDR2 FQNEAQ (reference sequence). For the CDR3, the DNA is TGTGCCAGCAGCTCGCAGGGGATCACTAATGAAAAACTGTTTTTT. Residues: CASSSQGITNEKLFF.

This CDR3 reads CASSVAQHTDTQYF. CDR3 DNA sequence: TGTGCCAGCAGCGTAGCCCAACACACAGATACGCAGTATTTT. The chain recombines TRBV9 with TRBJ2-3; D remains ambiguous. CDR1 and CDR2 (germline): SGDLS, YYNGEE. Trimming took off 0 bases at V and 2 bases at J, with 7 bases between the two ends. The CDR3 is 14 amino acids.

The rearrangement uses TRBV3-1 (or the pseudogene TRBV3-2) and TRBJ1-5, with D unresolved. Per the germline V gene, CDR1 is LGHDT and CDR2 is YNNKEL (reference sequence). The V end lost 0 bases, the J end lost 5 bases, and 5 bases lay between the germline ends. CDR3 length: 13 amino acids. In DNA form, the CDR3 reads TGTGCCAGCAGCCAAGAGGCAGATCAGCCCCAGCATTTT. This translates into CASSQEADQPQHF.

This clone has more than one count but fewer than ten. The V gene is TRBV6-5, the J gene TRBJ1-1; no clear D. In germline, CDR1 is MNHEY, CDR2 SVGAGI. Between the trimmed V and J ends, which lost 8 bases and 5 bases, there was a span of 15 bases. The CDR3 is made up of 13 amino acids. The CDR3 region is CASGKGVGTEAFF. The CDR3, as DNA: TGTGCCAGCGGAAAGGGAGTCGGAACTGAAGCTTTCTTT.

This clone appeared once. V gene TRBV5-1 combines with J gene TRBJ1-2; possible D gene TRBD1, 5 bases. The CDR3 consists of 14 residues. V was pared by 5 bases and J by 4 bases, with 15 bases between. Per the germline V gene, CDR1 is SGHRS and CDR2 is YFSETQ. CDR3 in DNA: TGCGCCAGCAGTTCCGGGGGAGCCCCCTATGGCTACACCTTC. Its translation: CASSSGGAPYGYTF.

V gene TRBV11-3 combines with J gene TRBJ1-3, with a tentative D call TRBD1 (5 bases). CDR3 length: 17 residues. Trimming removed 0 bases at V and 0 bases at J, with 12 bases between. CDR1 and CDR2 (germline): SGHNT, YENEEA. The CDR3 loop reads CASSLEPDTYSGNTIYF. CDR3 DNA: TGTGCCAGCAGCTTAGAGCCGGACACCTACTCTGGAAACACCATATATTTT.

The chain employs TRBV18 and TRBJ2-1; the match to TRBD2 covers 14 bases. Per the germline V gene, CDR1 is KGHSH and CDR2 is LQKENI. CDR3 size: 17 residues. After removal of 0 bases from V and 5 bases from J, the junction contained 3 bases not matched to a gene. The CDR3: CASSPPGLAGGNNEQFF. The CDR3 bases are TGTGCCAGCTCACCACCCGGACTAGCGGGGGGCAACAATGAGCAGTTCTTC.

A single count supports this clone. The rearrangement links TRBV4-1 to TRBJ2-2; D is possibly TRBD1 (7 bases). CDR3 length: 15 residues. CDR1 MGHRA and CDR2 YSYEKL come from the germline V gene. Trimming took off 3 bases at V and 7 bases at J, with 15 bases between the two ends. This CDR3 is CASSQVAGGNGELFF. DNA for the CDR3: TGCGCCAGCAGCCAGGTGGCAGGGGGGAACGGGGAGCTGTTTTTT.

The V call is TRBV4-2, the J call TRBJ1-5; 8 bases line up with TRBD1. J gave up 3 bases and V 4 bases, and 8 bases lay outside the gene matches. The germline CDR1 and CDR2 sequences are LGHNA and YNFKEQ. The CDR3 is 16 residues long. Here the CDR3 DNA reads TGTGCCAGCAGCCCATTCTCGACAGGGGACAATCAGCCCCAGCATTTT. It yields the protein CASSPFSTGDNQPQHF.

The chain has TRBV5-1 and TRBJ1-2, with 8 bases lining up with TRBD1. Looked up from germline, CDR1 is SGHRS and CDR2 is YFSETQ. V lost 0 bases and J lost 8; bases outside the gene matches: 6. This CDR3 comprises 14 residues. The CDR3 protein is CASSLAGGDGGYTF. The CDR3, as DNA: TGCGCCAGCAGCTTGGCAGGGGGCGATGGAGGCTACACCTTC.

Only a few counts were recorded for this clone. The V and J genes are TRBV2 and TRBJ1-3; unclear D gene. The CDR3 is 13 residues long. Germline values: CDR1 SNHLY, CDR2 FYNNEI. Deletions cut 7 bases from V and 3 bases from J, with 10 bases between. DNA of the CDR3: TGTGCCAGCATGGTCCCAGTTGGAAACACCATATATTTT. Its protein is CASMVPVGNTIYF.

CDR3 nucleotide sequence: TGTGCCTGGAGCCTTAGACAGGGCCGTGGAAACACCATATATTTT. It codes for CAWSLRQGRGNTIYF. V usage is TRBV30 and J usage is TRBJ1-3, with 7 bases matching TRBD1. Germline CDR1 GTSNPN, CDR2 SVGIG (reference sequence). V dropped 3 bases and J dropped 3; count of bases not matched to a gene: 8. The CDR3 totals 15 residues.

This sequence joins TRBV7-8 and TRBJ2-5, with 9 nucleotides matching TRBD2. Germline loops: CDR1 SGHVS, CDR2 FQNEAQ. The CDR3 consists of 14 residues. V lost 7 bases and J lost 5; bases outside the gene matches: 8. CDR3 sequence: CASTRWAGGETQYF. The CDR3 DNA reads TGTGCCAGCACCCGCTGGGCGGGGGGGGAGACCCAGTACTTC.

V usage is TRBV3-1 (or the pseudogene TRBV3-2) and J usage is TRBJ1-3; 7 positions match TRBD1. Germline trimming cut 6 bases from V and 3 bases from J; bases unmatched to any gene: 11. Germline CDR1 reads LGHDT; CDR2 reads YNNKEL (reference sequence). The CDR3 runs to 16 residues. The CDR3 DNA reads TGTGCCAGCAGTTTGGACAGGCGAACCTATGGAAACACCATATATTTT. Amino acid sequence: CASSLDRRTYGNTIYF.

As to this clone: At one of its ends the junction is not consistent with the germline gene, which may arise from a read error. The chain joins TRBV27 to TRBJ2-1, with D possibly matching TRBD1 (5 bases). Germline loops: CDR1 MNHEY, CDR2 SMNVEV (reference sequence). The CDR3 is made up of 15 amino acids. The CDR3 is CASSPRTYPYDEQFF. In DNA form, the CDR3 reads TGTGCCAGCAGTCCTCGGACATACCCCTACGATGAGCAGTTCTTC.

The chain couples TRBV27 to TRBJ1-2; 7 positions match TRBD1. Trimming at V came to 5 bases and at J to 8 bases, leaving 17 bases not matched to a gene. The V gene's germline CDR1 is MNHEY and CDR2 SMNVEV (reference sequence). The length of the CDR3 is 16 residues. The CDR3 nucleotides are TGTGCCAGCAGTATCCTCGCCGGACAGGCAAGGGGGGGCTACACCTTC. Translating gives CASSILAGQARGGYTF.

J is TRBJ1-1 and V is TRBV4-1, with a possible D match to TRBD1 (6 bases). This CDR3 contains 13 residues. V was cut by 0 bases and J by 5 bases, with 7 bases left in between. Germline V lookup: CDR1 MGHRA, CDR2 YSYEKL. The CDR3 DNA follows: TGCGCCAGCAGCCAAGATCAGGGGACTGAAGCTTTCTTT. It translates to CASSQDQGTEAFF.

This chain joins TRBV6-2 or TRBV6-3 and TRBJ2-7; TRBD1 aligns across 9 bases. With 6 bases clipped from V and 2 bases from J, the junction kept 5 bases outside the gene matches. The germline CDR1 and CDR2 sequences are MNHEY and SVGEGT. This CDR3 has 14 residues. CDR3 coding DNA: TGTGCCAGCAGCCGGACAGGGGCTACCTACGAGCAGTACTTC. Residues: CASSRTGATYEQYF.

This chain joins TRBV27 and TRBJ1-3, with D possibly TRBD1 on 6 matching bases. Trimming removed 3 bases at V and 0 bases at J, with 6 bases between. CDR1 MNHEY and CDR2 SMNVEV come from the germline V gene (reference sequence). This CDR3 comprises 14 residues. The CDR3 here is CASSFRGSGNTIYF. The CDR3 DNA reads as TGTGCCAGCAGTTTCAGGGGCTCTGGAAACACCATATATTTT.

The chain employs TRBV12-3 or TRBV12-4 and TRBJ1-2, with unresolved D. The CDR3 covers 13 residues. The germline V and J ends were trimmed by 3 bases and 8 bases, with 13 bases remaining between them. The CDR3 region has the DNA TGTGCCAGCAGTTTCGGCCATAGCGGGGGCTACACCTTC. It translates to CASSFGHSGGYTF.

The CDR3 nucleotides read TGTGCCAGCAGCTTGCGTACAGATACGCAGTATTTT. Its translation is CASSLRTDTQYF. The chain links TRBV5-4 to TRBJ2-3; D uncertain. The CDR3 contains 12 residues. Trimming removed 1 base from V and 3 bases from J, with 3 bases in between. Germline assignment: CDR1 SGHNT and CDR2 YYREEE (reference sequence).

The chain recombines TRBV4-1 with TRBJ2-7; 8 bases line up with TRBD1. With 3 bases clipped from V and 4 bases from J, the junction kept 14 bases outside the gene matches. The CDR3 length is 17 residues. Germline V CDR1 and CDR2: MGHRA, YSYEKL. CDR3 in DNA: TGCGCCAGCAGCCATCCAGCCTCCAGGGGGCGTAGGTACGAGCAGTACTTC. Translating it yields CASSHPASRGRRYEQYF.

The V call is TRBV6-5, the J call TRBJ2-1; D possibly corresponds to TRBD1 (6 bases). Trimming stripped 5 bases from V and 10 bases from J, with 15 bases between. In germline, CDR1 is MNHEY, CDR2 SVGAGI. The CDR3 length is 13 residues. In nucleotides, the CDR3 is TGTGCCAGCAGTCATAACAGGGTTTGGGAGCAGTTCTTC. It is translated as CASSHNRVWEQFF.

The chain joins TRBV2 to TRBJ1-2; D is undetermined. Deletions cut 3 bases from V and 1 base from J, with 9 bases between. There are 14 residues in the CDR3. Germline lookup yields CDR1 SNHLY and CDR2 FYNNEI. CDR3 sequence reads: CASSEEQLNYGYTF. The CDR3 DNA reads TGTGCCAGCAGTGAGGAGCAGCTTAACTATGGCTACACCTTC.

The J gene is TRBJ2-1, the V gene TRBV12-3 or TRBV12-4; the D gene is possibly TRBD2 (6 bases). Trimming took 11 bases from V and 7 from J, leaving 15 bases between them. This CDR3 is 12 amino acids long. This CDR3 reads CALGRGKNEQFF. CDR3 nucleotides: TGTGCCCTCGGGCGGGGTAAGAATGAGCAGTTCTTC.

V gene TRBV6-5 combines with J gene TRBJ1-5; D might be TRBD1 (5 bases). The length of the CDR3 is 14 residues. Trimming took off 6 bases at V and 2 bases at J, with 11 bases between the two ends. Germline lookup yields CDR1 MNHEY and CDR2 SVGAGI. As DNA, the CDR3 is TGTGCCAGCAGCAGACAGATAGGCAATCAGCCCCAGCATTTT. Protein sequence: CASSRQIGNQPQHF.